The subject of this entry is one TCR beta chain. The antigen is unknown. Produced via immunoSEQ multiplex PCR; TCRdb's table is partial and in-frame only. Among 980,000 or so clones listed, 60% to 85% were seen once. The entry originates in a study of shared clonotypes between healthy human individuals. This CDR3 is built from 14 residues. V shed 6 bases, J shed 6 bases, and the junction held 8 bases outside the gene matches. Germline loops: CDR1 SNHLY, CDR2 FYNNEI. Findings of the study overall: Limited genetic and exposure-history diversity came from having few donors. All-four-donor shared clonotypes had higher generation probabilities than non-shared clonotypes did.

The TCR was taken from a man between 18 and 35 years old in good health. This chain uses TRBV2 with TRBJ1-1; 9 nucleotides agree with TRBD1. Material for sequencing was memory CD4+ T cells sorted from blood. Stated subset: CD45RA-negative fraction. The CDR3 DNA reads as TGTGCCAGCAGAATACCGGGACAGGGCCCTGAAGCTTTCTTT. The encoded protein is CASRIPGQGPEAFF.